This TCR beta chain was sequenced for a study of blood T cell repertoires in COVID-19. Across the study: Italy, Spain and the United States were the sources of the convalescent and acute COVID-19 samples.

From germline, CDR1 is GTSNPN and CDR2 SVGIG (reference sequence). This CDR3 has 13 amino acids. The V gene end was trimmed by 5 bases and the J gene end by 5 bases; junction bases not matched to a gene: 8. This clone showed up just once. The method was immunoSEQ multiplex PCR; TCRdb's version includes in-frame clones alone and lacks a portion of them. The profile covers about 62,000 clones, with roughly 70% appearing a single time and approximately 50% taken by the ten largest. This clonotype was sampled from a woman aged 55-75 years who had been exposed to COVID-19. This sequence joins TRBV30 and TRBJ1-1, with TRBD1 matching over 7 bases. Sequencing was performed on PBMCs or T cells enriched from blood (not recorded which). The CDR3 region is CAWGETGWTEAFF. In nucleotides, the CDR3 is TGTGCCTGGGGGGAGACAGGGTGGACTGAAGCTTTCTTT.